Below, one T cell receptor (beta chain) is given with its context. Antigen: not known. This sample is drawn from a study of CD8+ T cells in alopecia areata. Study information: Treatment comprised oral tofacitinib, 5 to 10 mg twice daily, in treated patients. Study-level findings and limits: Sequences from scalp samples also cover resident alphabeta T cells of normal skin. The treated group had a single nonresponder, limiting CD8+ expansion-response conclusions.

As to treatment: oral pan-JAK inhibitor, 5-10 mg twice daily. Extraction and reverse transcription of RNA yielded cDNA as the sequencing template. The table came from immunoSEQ multiplex PCR; TCRdb's copy has only in-frame clones and leaves some out. The repertoire holds about 110,000 clones, with roughly 89% as singletons. Germline values: CDR1 SNHLY, CDR2 FYNNEI. This CDR3 region has 16 residues. The V gene lost 3 bases and the J gene lost 3 bases, with 16 bases spanning the gap. The material was CD8+ T cells sorted from blood, obtained at week 24, from a patient treated with tofacitinib. The TCR comes from a human donor with alopecia areata. This chain connects TRBV2 to TRBJ2-3; tentative D call: TRBD2 (5 bases). CDR3 sequence (DNA): TGTGCCAGCAGTGATACGAGCGGCGGCGTGACAGATACGCAGTATTTT. Residues: CASSDTSGGVTDTQYF.